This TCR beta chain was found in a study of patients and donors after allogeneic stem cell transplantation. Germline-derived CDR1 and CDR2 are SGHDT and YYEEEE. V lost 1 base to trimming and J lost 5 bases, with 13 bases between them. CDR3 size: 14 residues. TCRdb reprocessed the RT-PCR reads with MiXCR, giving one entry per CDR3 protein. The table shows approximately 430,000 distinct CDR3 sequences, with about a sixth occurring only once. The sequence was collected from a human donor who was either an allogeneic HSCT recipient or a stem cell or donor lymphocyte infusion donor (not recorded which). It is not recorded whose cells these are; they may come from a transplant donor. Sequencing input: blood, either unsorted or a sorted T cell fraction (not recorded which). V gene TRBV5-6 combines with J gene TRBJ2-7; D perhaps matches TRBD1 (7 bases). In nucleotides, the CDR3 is TGTGCCAGCAGCTTGATGCAGGGGGGACACGAGCAGTACTTC. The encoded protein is CASSLMQGGHEQYF.